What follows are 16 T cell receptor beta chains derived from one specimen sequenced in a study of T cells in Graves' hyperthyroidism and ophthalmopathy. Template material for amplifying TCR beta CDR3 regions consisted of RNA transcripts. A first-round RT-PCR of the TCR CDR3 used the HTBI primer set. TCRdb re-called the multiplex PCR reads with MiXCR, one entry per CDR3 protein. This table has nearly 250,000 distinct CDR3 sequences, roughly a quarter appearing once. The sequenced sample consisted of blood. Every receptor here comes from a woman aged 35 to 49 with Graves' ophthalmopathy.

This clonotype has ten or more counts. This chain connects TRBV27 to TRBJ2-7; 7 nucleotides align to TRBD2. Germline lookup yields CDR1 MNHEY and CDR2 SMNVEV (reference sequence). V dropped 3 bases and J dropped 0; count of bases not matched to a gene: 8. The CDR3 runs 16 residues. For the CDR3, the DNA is TGTGCCAGCAGTTTTGGGGACTACCTTAGCTCCTACGAGCAGTACTTC. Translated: CASSFGDYLSSYEQYF.

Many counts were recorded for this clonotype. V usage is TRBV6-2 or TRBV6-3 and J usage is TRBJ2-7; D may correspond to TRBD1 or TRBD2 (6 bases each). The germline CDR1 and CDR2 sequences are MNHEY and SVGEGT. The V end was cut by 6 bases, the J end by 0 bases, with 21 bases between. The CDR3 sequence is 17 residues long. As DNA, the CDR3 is TGTGCCAGCAGCCTCGACACACAGGGACTCTTCTCCTACGAGCAGTACTTC. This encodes CASSLDTQGLFSYEQYF.

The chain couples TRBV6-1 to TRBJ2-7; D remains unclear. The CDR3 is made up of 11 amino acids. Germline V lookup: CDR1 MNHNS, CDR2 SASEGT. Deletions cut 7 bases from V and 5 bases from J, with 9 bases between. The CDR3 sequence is CASILVDEQYF. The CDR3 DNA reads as TGTGCCAGCATATTAGTGGACGAGCAGTACTTC.

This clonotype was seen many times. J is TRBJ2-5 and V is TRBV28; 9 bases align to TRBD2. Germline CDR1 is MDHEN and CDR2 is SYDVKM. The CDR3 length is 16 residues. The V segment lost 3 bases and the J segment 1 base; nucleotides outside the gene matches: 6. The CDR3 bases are TGTGCCAGCAGTTTCCATAGCGGGAGAGGCCAAGAGACCCAGTACTTC. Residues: CASSFHSGRGQETQYF.

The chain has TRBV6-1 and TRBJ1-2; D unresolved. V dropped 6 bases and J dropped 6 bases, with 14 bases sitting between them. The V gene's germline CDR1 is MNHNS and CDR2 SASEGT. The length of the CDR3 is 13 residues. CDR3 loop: CASRPSGQDGYTF. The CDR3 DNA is TGTGCCAGCAGACCATCGGGTCAGGATGGCTACACCTTC.

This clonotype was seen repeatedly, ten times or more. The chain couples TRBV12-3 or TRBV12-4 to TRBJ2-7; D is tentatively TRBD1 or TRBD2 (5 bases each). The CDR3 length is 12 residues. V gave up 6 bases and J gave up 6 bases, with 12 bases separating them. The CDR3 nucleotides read TGTGCCAGCAGGCGAGGGGCAAGCGAGCAGTACTTC. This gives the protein CASRRGASEQYF.

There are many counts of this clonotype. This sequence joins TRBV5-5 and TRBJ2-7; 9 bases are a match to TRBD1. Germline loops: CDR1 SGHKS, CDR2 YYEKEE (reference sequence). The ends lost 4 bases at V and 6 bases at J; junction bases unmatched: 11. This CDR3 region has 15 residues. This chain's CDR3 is CASSREGQGLIEQYF. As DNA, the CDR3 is TGTGCCAGCAGCCGGGAAGGACAGGGGCTAATCGAGCAGTACTTC.

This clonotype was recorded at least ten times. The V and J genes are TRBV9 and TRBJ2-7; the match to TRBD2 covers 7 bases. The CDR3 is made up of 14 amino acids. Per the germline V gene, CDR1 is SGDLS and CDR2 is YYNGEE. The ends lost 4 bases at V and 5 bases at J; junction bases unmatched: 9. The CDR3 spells CASSLGRGKNEQYF. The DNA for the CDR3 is TGTGCCAGCAGCTTAGGGCGGGGGAAGAACGAGCAGTACTTC.

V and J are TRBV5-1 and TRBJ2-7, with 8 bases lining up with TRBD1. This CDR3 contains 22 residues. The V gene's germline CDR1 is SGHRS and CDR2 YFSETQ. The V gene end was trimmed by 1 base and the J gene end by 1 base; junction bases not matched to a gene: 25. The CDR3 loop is CASSLRVRGTRTGSVNSYEQYF. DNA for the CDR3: TGCGCCAGCAGCTTGAGGGTACGAGGGACGAGGACAGGGTCTGTAAATTCCTACGAGCAGTACTTC. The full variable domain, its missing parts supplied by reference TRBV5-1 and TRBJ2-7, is KAGVTQTPRYLIKTRGQQVTLSCSPISGHRSVSWYQQTPGQGLQFLFEYFSETQRNKGNFPGRFSGRQFSNSRSEMNVSTLELGDSALYLCASSLRVRGTRTGSVNSYEQYFGPGTRLTVT.

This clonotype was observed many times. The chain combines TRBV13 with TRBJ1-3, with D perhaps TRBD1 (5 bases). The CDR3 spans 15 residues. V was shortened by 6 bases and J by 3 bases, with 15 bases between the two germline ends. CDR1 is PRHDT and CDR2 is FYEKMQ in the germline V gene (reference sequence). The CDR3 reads CASRRTGTDGNTIYF. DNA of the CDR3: TGTGCCAGCAGGCGTACCGGGACGGATGGAAACACCATATATTTT.

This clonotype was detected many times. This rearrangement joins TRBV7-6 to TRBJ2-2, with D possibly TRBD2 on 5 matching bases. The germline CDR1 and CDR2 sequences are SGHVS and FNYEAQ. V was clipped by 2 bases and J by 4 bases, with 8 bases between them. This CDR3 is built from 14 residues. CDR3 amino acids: CASSLRERTGELFF. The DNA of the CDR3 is TGTGCCAGCAGCTTAAGGGAGCGCACCGGGGAGCTGTTTTTT.

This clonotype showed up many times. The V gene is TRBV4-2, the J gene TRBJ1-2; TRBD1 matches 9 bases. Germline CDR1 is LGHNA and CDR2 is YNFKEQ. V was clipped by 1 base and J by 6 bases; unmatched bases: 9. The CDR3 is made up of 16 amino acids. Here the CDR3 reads CASSQGAGQGNHGYTF. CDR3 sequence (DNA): TGTGCCAGCAGCCAAGGGGCCGGACAGGGGAACCATGGCTACACCTTC.

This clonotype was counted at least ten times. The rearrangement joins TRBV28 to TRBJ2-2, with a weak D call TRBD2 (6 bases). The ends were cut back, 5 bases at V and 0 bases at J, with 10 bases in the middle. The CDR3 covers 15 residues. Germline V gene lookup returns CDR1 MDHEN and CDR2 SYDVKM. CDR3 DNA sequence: TGTGCCAGCAGTCGAAGCGGGTCGAACACCGGGGAGCTGTTTTTT. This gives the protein CASSRSGSNTGELFF. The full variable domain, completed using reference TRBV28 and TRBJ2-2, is DVKVTQSSRYLVKRTGEKVFLECVQDMDHENMFWYRQDPGLGLRLIYFSYDVKMKEKGDIPEGYSVSREKKERFSLILESASTNQTSMYLCASSRSGSNTGELFFGEGSRLTVL.

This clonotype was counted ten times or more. The CDR3 loop reads CASSFQSNTEAFF. CDR3 DNA: TGTGCCAGCAGTTTTCAGTCGAACACTGAAGCTTTCTTT. The J gene is TRBJ1-1, the V gene TRBV12-3 or TRBV12-4; no clear D. The V end lost 3 bases, the J end lost 1 base, and 6 bases lay between the germline ends. The CDR3 has 13 residues.

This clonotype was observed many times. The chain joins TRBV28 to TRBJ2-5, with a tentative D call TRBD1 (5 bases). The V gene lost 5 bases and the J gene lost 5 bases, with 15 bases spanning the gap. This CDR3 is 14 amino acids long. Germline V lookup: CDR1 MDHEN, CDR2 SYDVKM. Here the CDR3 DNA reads TGTGCCAGCAGTAATCCAGGGATGGGGGAGACCCAGTACTTC. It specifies CASSNPGMGETQYF.

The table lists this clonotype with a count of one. The CDR3 sequence: CASSRTGTANTEAFF. CDR3 bases: TGTGCCAGCAGTCGCACCGGGACGGCGAACACTGAAGCTTTCTTT. This sequence joins TRBV28 and TRBJ1-1; D is possibly TRBD1 (5 bases). Germline loops: CDR1 MDHEN, CDR2 SYDVKM. Trimming removed 5 bases at V and 1 base at J, with 14 bases between. This CDR3 has 15 residues.